This T cell receptor (beta chain) was sequenced in a study of blood T cell repertoires in COVID-19. This clone was seen a single time. The V end was cut by 4 bases, the J end by 3 bases, with 4 bases between. This CDR3 has 13 residues. CDR1 ENHRY and CDR2 SYGVKD come from the germline V gene. Source study methods: Reference gene primer amplification yielded estimated nucleated cell counts. Profiling relied on immunoSEQ multiplex PCR, and the TCRdb table lists in-frame clones only, not all of them. V and J calls and clone size are as listed in that table; D and trimming were resolved from the DNA. Of more than 200,000 clones in the sample, 80% to 95% are singletons; the top ten hold less than 2.5%. Enrolled through a virtual design, the participants were between 18 and 89 years of age and came from 24 US areas.

The source is a woman between 18 and 30 years old who had recovered from COVID-19. The J gene is TRBJ2-6, the V gene TRBV10-3; D uncertain. Source material: PBMCs or T cells enriched from blood (not recorded which). The CDR3 is CAISGSGANVLTF. In nucleotides, the CDR3 is TGTGCCATCAGTGGTAGTGGGGCCAACGTCCTGACTTTC.